The 14 T cell receptor beta chains presented below share a single source sample, sequenced in a study of response to subunit inactivated influenza vaccine. TCRdb passed the RT-PCR reads through MiXCR, listing each CDR3 protein once. The data show 650,000 to 700,000 distinct CDR3 sequences, 15% to 17% seen once. The sample in question was PBMCs from blood, obtained 11 to 12 days after vaccination. Every receptor here comes from a man aged 45-60 years who received an inactivated influenza vaccine.

J is TRBJ2-7 and V is TRBV2; either TRBD1 or TRBD2 may supply D (5 bases each). Germline CDR1 and CDR2: SNHLY and FYNNEI. The CDR3 covers 13 residues. V gave up 5 bases and J gave up 6 bases, with 14 bases separating them. CDR3 region: CASSISGRLEQYF. The CDR3 DNA sequence: TGTGCCAGCAGTATTTCGGGACGCCTCGAGCAGTACTTC.

The V call is TRBV29-1, the J call TRBJ2-3; TRBD1 aligns across 7 bases. This CDR3 has 13 amino acids. Germline CDR1 reads SQVTM; CDR2 reads ANQGSEA. J was trimmed by 4 bases and V by 5 bases; bases with no gene match: 6. CDR3: CSVLTGSADTQYF. CDR3 in DNA: TGCAGCGTTTTGACAGGGAGTGCAGATACGCAGTATTTT.

The table lists this clonotype with a few counts. The V and J genes are TRBV4-1 and TRBJ2-5; either TRBD1 or TRBD2 may fit D (5 bases each). Trimming shortened V by 2 bases and J by 5 bases, and 12 bases separated the two germline ends. Germline V gives CDR1 MGHRA, CDR2 YSYEKL. CDR3 length: 14 amino acids. The CDR3 nucleotides read TGCGCCAGCAGCCAAACCGGGACGATGGAGACCCAGTACTTC. Translated, it gives CASSQTGTMETQYF.

This clonotype was seen only a few times. The chain recombines TRBV20-1 with TRBJ2-2, with 10 bases that match TRBD2. The CDR3 has 15 amino acids. V shed 6 bases and J 11 bases; nucleotides not matched to a gene: 15. The V gene's germline CDR1 is DFQATT and CDR2 SNEGSKA (reference sequence). The DNA for the CDR3 is TGCAGTGCCACCCGGGGGTTCGCTAGCGGGGGAGAGCTGTTTTTT. Its translation is CSATRGFASGGELFF.

The chain has TRBV2 and TRBJ2-1; D uncertain. Germline CDR1 is SNHLY and CDR2 is FYNNEI. The CDR3 has 12 residues. V was cut by 5 bases and J by 7 bases, with 9 bases left in between. In DNA, the CDR3 is TGTGCCAGCAGTCGTACTGCTAATGAGCAGTTCTTC. It encodes CASSRTANEQFF. The whole variable domain, remainder taken from reference TRBV2 and TRBJ2-1, is EPEVTQTPSHQVTQMGQEVILRCVPISNHLYFYWYRQILGQKVEFLVSFYNNEISEKSEIFDDQFSVERPDGSNFTLKIRSTKLEDSAMYFCASSRTANEQFFGPGTRLTVL.

This clonotype was observed a handful of times. The chain employs TRBV7-2 and TRBJ2-3; 12 bases are a match to TRBD2. Looked up from germline, CDR1 is SGHTA and CDR2 is FQGNSA. The V and J ends lost 4 bases and 7 bases, in that order; junction bases with no gene match: 9. The CDR3 totals 16 residues. The CDR3 DNA is TGTGCCAGCAGCTCTAGCGGGAGGGCCCTCGGTTATACGCAGTATTTT. This gives the protein CASSSSGRALGYTQYF.

The chain carries TRBV20-1 and TRBJ2-7; TRBD1 matches 9 bases. From germline, CDR1 is DFQATT and CDR2 SNEGSKA (reference sequence). The CDR3 totals 15 residues. V gave up 6 bases and J gave up 5 bases; unmatched junction bases: 14. CDR3 sequence: CSASTTRTGDNEQYF. The CDR3 region has the DNA TGCAGTGCCTCCACTACCAGGACAGGGGACAACGAGCAGTACTTC.

The chain joins TRBV12-3 or TRBV12-4 to TRBJ2-2; 10 bases are a match to TRBD1. The junction had 8 bases not matched to a gene; V was cut back by 3 bases and J by 4 bases. The CDR3 consists of 17 residues. The CDR3: CASSFDRDRGGTGELFF. The CDR3, as DNA: TGTGCCAGCAGTTTTGACCGGGACAGGGGTGGCACCGGGGAGCTGTTTTTT.

This chain connects TRBV6-2 or TRBV6-3 to TRBJ2-7; perhaps TRBD1 as D (5 bases). Looked up from germline, CDR1 is MNHEY and CDR2 is SVGEGT. The CDR3 is 15 residues long. The V end was cut by 2 bases, the J end by 5 bases, with 16 bases between. Written as DNA, the CDR3 is TGTGCCAGCAGTTACGGGGCACTCTCTGGCCACGAGCAGTACTTC. It encodes CASSYGALSGHEQYF.

As concerns this clonotype: A much larger clone is a single base away; this may be a read error. The CDR3, as DNA: TGCAGCGTCGTGGGACAGGGGGCGAACGAGCAGTTCTTC. The encoded protein is CSVVGQGANEQFF. The chain carries TRBV29-1 and TRBJ2-1, with 12 bases fitting TRBD1. Trimming at V came to 6 bases and at J to 10 bases, leaving 7 bases not matched to a gene. Per the germline V gene, CDR1 is SQVTM and CDR2 is ANQGSEA. This CDR3 has 13 amino acids.

This clonotype was seen ten or more times. The rearrangement joins TRBV9 to TRBJ2-3; 9 nucleotides line up with TRBD2. J was trimmed by 6 bases and V by 4 bases; bases with no gene match: 6. Germline V lookup: CDR1 SGDLS, CDR2 YYNGEE. The CDR3 extends over 14 amino acids. The CDR3 nucleotides are TGTGCCAGCAGCCCCCGGACTAGCGTGGATACGCAGTATTTT. It yields the protein CASSPRTSVDTQYF.

The chain links TRBV6-5 to TRBJ2-3; D unclear. Germline lookup yields CDR1 MNHEY and CDR2 SVGAGI. This CDR3 has 16 residues. Trimming removed 0 bases from V and 0 bases from J, with 10 bases in between. The CDR3 reads CASSYSFLPSTDTQYF. CDR3 nucleotides: TGTGCCAGCAGTTACTCGTTTCTTCCTAGCACAGATACGCAGTATTTT.

The chain uses TRBV20-1 and TRBJ2-1; 9 bases align to TRBD2. V was pared by 2 bases and J by 2 bases, with 7 bases of the junction left unmatched. CDR1 and CDR2 from the germline V gene are DFQATT and SNEGSKA (reference sequence). The CDR3 contains 16 residues. CDR3 region: CSARKVLAGTYNEQFF. The CDR3 DNA reads as TGCAGTGCTAGAAAAGTACTAGCGGGTACCTACAATGAGCAGTTCTTC.

The chain employs TRBV9 and TRBJ2-1; D assignment may be TRBD1 or TRBD2 (5 bases each). CDR3 length: 15 amino acids. Germline lookup yields CDR1 SGDLS and CDR2 YYNGEE. V was pared by 0 bases and J by 4 bases, with 11 bases between. The DNA for the CDR3 is TGTGCCAGCAGCGTAGACGGGACCCTTTACAATGAGCAGTTCTTC. The encoded protein is CASSVDGTLYNEQFF.